These 13 T cell receptor beta chains originate from one sample sequenced in a study of siplizumab effects on memory and regulatory T cells. Mixed lymphocyte reaction cells underwent five to six days of coculture at 37°C. This table comes from immunoSEQ multiplex PCR, and its TCRdb copy is limited to in-frame clones, with some not included. The sample lists about 9,600 clones, around 42% occurring once. For these TCRs, the target antigens are not known. Sequencing was done on a sample of CFSE-low (dividing) CD8+ T cells sorted from an allogeneic mixed lymphocyte reaction. The receptors here all came from a human donor in good health; the cells came from an allogeneic mixed lymphocyte reaction.

The J gene is TRBJ2-7, the V gene TRBV2; D may be TRBD1 or TRBD2 (5 bases each). The CDR3 consists of 14 residues. CDR1 and CDR2 (germline): SNHLY, FYNNEI. The V gene lost 7 bases and the J gene lost 2 bases, with 15 bases spanning the gap. CDR3 amino acids: CASNRDQPTYEQYF. The CDR3 DNA sequence: TGTGCCAGCAACCGGGACCAACCCACCTACGAGCAGTACTTC.

The chain is built from TRBV29-1 and TRBJ2-5; D is ambiguous. CDR3 size: 13 residues. Trimming stripped 4 bases from V and 1 base from J, with 10 bases between. Germline V gives CDR1 SQVTM, CDR2 ANQGSEA. CDR3 in amino acids: CSVGAEFQETQYF. Here the CDR3 DNA reads TGCAGCGTTGGTGCTGAGTTCCAAGAGACCCAGTACTTC.

J is TRBJ2-2 and V is TRBV30; D is uncertain. Germline CDR1 reads GTSNPN; CDR2 reads SVGIG (reference sequence). The CDR3 extends over 16 amino acids. The V end lost 5 bases, the J end lost 1 base, and 17 bases lay between the germline ends. As DNA, the CDR3 is TGTGCCTGGGACGTCGACTTCTTTCTGAACACCGGGGAGCTGTTTTTT. Translating it yields CAWDVDFFLNTGELFF.

The chain has TRBV11-1 and TRBJ2-7; D is uncertain. Looked up from germline, CDR1 is SGHAT and CDR2 is FQDESV (reference sequence). The CDR3 totals 13 residues. V lost 3 bases to trimming and J lost 3 bases, with 9 bases between them. The CDR3 DNA reads as TGTGCCAGCAGCTTTATGGGCAGCTACGAGCAGTACTTC. Protein product: CASSFMGSYEQYF.

V gene TRBV7-9 combines with J gene TRBJ2-1; a weak D match, TRBD1 (6 bases). This CDR3 comprises 14 residues. CDR1 and CDR2 from the germline V gene are SEHNR and FQNEAQ (reference sequence). V lost 4 bases and J lost 4, with 11 bases in between. The CDR3, as DNA: TGTGCCAGCAGCTCCTGGACAGATTACAATGAGCAGTTCTTC. Protein: CASSSWTDYNEQFF. The full variable domain, in which reference TRBV7-9 and TRBJ2-1 provide the parts outside the CDR3, is DTGVSQNPRHKITKRGQNVTFRCDPISEHNRLYWYRQTLGQGPEFLTYFQNEAQLEKSRLLSDRFSAERPKGSFSTLEIQRTEQGDSAMYLCASSSWTDYNEQFFGPGTRLTVL.

This clone has a count of ten or more. The V and J genes are TRBV9 and TRBJ2-5; TRBD2 matches 8 bases. CDR3 length: 15 amino acids. Trimming cost V 0 bases and J 4 bases; bases outside gene matches: 5. Germline assignment: CDR1 SGDLS and CDR2 YYNGEE. The CDR3: CASSVDSGGAETQYF. As DNA, the CDR3 is TGTGCCAGCAGCGTAGATTCGGGGGGGGCAGAGACCCAGTACTTC. The variable domain in full, with the rest retrieved from reference TRBV9 and TRBJ2-5, is DSGVTQTPKHLITATGQRVTLRCSPRSGDLSVYWYQQSLDQGLQFLIQYYNGEERAKGNILERFSAQQFPDLHSELNLSSLELGDSALYFCASSVDSGGAETQYFGPGTRLLVL.

This clone was observed a few times. The chain has TRBV6-6 and TRBJ1-1; no definite D call. Trimming pared 2 bases from V and 3 bases from J, leaving 4 bases between. Germline V lookup: CDR1 MNHNY, CDR2 SVGAGI (reference sequence). The CDR3 is 12 amino acids. In nucleotides, the CDR3 is TGTGCCAGCAGTTACGGCGACACTGAAGCTTTCTTT. Its protein is CASSYGDTEAFF.

This chain links TRBV4-1 with TRBJ1-1; possibly TRBD1 for D (5 bases). Trimming took 0 bases from V and 4 from J, leaving 12 bases between them. CDR3 length equals 15 residues. Germline V gives CDR1 MGHRA, CDR2 YSYEKL. The CDR3 here is CASSQDIGGATEAFF. CDR3 bases: TGCGCCAGCAGCCAAGATATTGGGGGAGCCACTGAAGCTTTCTTT.

By sample share, this clone is large. This rearrangement joins TRBV7-6 to TRBJ1-1; D unresolved. The CDR3 sequence is 12 residues long. V lost 5 bases to trimming and J lost 0 bases, with 4 bases between them. Germline V gene data show CDR1 as SGHVS and CDR2 as FNYEAQ. The chain's CDR3 is CASSLMNTEAFF. As DNA, the CDR3 is TGTGCCAGCAGCCTCATGAACACTGAAGCTTTCTTT.

J is TRBJ2-7 and V is TRBV6-5; D gene uncertain. From germline, CDR1 is MNHEY and CDR2 SVGAGI. V shed 4 bases and J shed 4 bases, with 5 bases lying between them. CDR3 size: 11 residues. The CDR3 region is CASSSWYEQYF. For the CDR3, the DNA is TGTGCCAGCAGTTCTTGGTACGAGCAGTACTTC.

This clone was counted a few times. V and J are TRBV7-9 and TRBJ2-1, with D tentatively TRBD2 (6 bases). The CDR3 totals 19 residues. Trimming removed 5 bases at V and 0 bases at J, with 23 bases between. Germline V CDR1 and CDR2: SEHNR, FQNEAQ (reference sequence). The CDR3 region is CASSPRDPPTGSSYNEQFF. Here the CDR3 DNA reads TGTGCCAGCAGCCCCAGGGATCCCCCAACCGGGAGCTCCTACAATGAGCAGTTCTTC. The complete variable domain, with remaining parts taken from reference TRBV7-9 and TRBJ2-1, reads DTGVSQNPRHKITKRGQNVTFRCDPISEHNRLYWYRQTLGQGPEFLTYFQNEAQLEKSRLLSDRFSAERPKGSFSTLEIQRTEQGDSAMYLCASSPRDPPTGSSYNEQFFGPGTRLTVL.

The V gene is TRBV27, the J gene TRBJ2-1; unclear D gene. The V and J ends lost 7 bases and 6 bases respectively, with 7 bases between them. The germline V gene encodes CDR1 MNHEY and CDR2 SMNVEV (reference sequence). The CDR3 contains 11 residues. CDR3 nucleotides: TGTGCCAGCATGGTGGTCAATGAGCAGTTCTTC. This sequence encodes CASMVVNEQFF.

The chain joins TRBV7-9 to TRBJ2-7; no clear D. Germline lookup yields CDR1 SEHNR and CDR2 FQNEAQ (reference sequence). CDR3 length: 12 residues. V lost 2 bases and J lost 2, with 4 bases in between. Written as DNA, the CDR3 is TGTGCCAGCAGCTTATCGGCCTACGAGCAGTACTTC. Translating gives CASSLSAYEQYF.